The sequence of this T cell receptor (beta chain) was determined in a study of blood T cell repertoires in COVID-19. Study details: Acute-phase and convalescent COVID-19 samples originated in the United States, Italy and Spain.

V lost 5 bases, J lost 6 bases, and 6 bases stayed unmatched. Germline V gene sequence: CDR1 LGHDT, CDR2 YNNKEL (reference sequence). CDR3 length: 13 amino acids. Using immunoSEQ multiplex PCR, the repertoire was profiled, and TCRdb retains in-frame clones only, with some absent. There are tens of thousands of clones in the sample; about nine tenths occur only once, and about 2.1% lies in the top ten. Source material: peripheral blood. The TCR comes from a man aged 30-40 years with acute or convalescent COVID-19. This rearrangement joins TRBV3-1 (or the pseudogene TRBV3-2) to TRBJ1-2, with 7 bases aligning to TRBD1. CDR3 coding DNA: TGTGCCAGCAGCATACCCGGGACAGATGGCTACACCTTC. It yields the protein CASSIPGTDGYTF.